What follows are 13 T cell receptor beta chains derived from one specimen sequenced in a study of T cell clusters in autoimmune cytopenias. TRB rearrangements were amplified by touch-down multiplex PCR with mixed TRB-A/B primers. TCRdb re-called the multiplex PCR reads and catalogs CDR3 proteins one per entry, DNA excluded. In total, the table holds fewer than 6,000 distinct CDR3 sequences. TRB was amplified from roughly 250 ng of peripheral blood genomic DNA per sample. This same sample was also taken into another study, of T cell repertoires in aging, cancer and after chemotherapy.

Material: peripheral blood. The receptors shown here come from a human donor in good health.

CDR3 residues: CASSEAGGTLFSPLHF. The chain is built from TRBV2 and TRBJ1-6. The germline V gene encodes CDR1 SNHLY and CDR2 FYNNEI. CDR3 size: 16 residues. The complete variable domain, with remaining parts taken from reference TRBV2 and TRBJ1-6, reads EPEVTQTPSHQVTQMGQEVILRCVPISNHLYFYWYRQILGQKVEFLVSFYNNEISEKSEIFDDQFSVERPDGSNFTLKIRSTKLEDSAMYFCASSEAGGTLFSPLHFGNGTRLTVT.

The rearrangement joins TRBV18 to TRBJ1-5; there is no DNA to check the TCRdb D call of TRBD1. The germline gives CDR1 KGHSH, CDR2 LQKENI. This CDR3 spans 16 amino acids. The CDR3 is CASSPGQVFSNQPQHF.

This clonotype is labeled medium-sized based on frequency. CDR3 sequence: CASSLIGASGVSQETQYF. This chain connects TRBV27 to TRBJ2-5; checking the TCRdb D call of TRBD2 is not possible without DNA. The CDR3 is 18 residues long. Germline CDR1 is MNHEY and CDR2 is SMNVEV (reference sequence).

The rearrangement uses TRBV5-1 and TRBJ2-3; the D call from TCRdb, TRBD1, cannot be confirmed without DNA. Germline CDR1 reads SGHRS; CDR2 reads YFSETQ. This CDR3 has 14 residues. The CDR3 spells CASSVSGYTDTQYF.

This clonotype registers medium-sized (0.01 to 0.1%) by frequency. The chain recombines TRBV27 with TRBJ2-7; TCRdb reports TRBD2, a call that lacks DNA to check it against. The germline V gene encodes CDR1 MNHEY and CDR2 SMNVEV (reference sequence). This CDR3 spans 12 amino acids. CDR3 amino acids: CASSSDGLKQYF.

The chain recombines TRBV6-4 with TRBJ1-6. CDR1 is MRHNA and CDR2 is SNTAGT in the germline V gene. There are 19 residues in the CDR3. The CDR3 sequence is CASSDSVFRHEIVNSPLHF.

Frequency places this clonotype as medium-sized. The chain has TRBV6-5 and TRBJ1-5. The CDR3 length is 14 residues. CDR1 is MNHEY, CDR2 SVGAGI, per germline. CDR3 loop: CASSPGVNNQPQHF.

This chain joins TRBV5-1 and TRBJ1-5; checking the TCRdb D call of TRBD1 is not possible without DNA. Germline CDR1 is SGHRS and CDR2 is YFSETQ. CDR3 length: 14 amino acids. The CDR3 sequence: CASSIAGGHQPQHF.

This clonotype is labeled medium-sized based on frequency. CDR3: CATSRDAVSPYF. The chain links TRBV15 to TRBJ2-3. From germline, CDR1 is LNHNV and CDR2 YYDKDF (reference sequence). The CDR3 has 12 amino acids.

Frequency places this clonotype as medium-sized. This chain links TRBV6-5 with TRBJ2-5; the TCRdb call, TRBD1, lacks DNA for checking. Germline V lookup: CDR1 MNHEY, CDR2 SVGAGI. The CDR3 consists of 11 residues. CDR3 in amino acids: CATTTGETQYF.

The chain recombines TRBV6-5 with TRBJ2-4. The germline gives CDR1 MNHEY, CDR2 SVGAGI. This CDR3 is built from 20 residues. CDR3 protein: CASSEYGLTVQTLAKNIQYF.

The V gene is TRBV15, the J gene TRBJ1-1. Germline V gene data show CDR1 as LNHNV and CDR2 as YYDKDF (reference sequence). The length of the CDR3 is 13 residues. CDR3 protein: CATSDDRNTEAFF.

The chain has TRBV6-2 or TRBV6-3 and TRBJ1-1; lacking DNA, the TRBD1 call made by TCRdb goes unchecked. In germline, CDR1 is MNHEY, CDR2 SVGEGT. The CDR3 extends over 16 amino acids. The CDR3 region is CASSYSWTGEITEAFF.